The 32 T cell receptor beta chains listed next were all sequenced from one sample in a study of cytomegalovirus exposure and HLA in healthy donors. PCR was performed using 60 Vbeta and 13 Jbeta primers. Generated by immunoSEQ multiplex PCR, the TCRdb table keeps only in-frame clones and is missing some. The sample lists 110,000 to 150,000 clones, about 70% occurring once. Sequenced material: PBMCs. These receptors were collected from an older woman in good health and CMV-seropositive.

V gene TRBV28 combines with J gene TRBJ1-1, with 8 bases lining up with TRBD1. Germline lookup yields CDR1 MDHEN and CDR2 SYDVKM. This CDR3 is 15 amino acids long. The V gene end was trimmed by 7 bases and the J gene end by 5 bases; junction bases not matched to a gene: 12. CDR3 sequence: CASIRGTGLGTEAFF. CDR3 bases: TGTGCCAGCATAAGGGGGACAGGTTTAGGGACTGAAGCTTTCTTT.

CDR3 nucleotide sequence: TGTGCCAGCCATCTTCCGGGACAGGGAAACTATGGCTACACCTTC. Protein sequence: CASHLPGQGNYGYTF. The V and J genes are TRBV28 and TRBJ1-2; 9 nucleotides agree with TRBD1. J lost 2 bases, V lost 8 bases, and 9 bases had no gene match. Per germline, CDR1 MDHEN and CDR2 SYDVKM. The CDR3 totals 15 residues.

The chain uses TRBV7-8 and TRBJ2-5, with D hard to call. The assigned J gene may be wrong: the sequence end matches TRBJ2-7 better. This CDR3 is built from 14 residues. Germline loops: CDR1 SGHVS, CDR2 FQNEAQ. The CDR3 here is CASSLARSSYEQYF. The CDR3 coding sequence is TGTGCCAGCAGCTTAGCACGGAGCTCCTACGAGCAGTACTTC.

The chain carries TRBV21-1 and TRBJ1-1; TRBD1, as called in the table, went unchecked against the DNA. TRBV21-1 is a pseudogene locus. This CDR3 comprises 11 residues. CDR3 coding DNA: TGTGCCAGCAGACCAGGGCTCAAAGCTTTCTTT. Its translation: CASRPGLKAFF.

The J gene is TRBJ1-1, the V gene TRBV25-1; no firm D call. In germline, CDR1 is MGHDK, CDR2 SYGVNS. Trimming cost V 0 bases and J 8 bases, with 4 bases left between them. The CDR3 runs 11 residues. The CDR3 nucleotides are TGTGCCAGCAGTGAATACAGGGAAGCTTTCTTT. As protein: CASSEYREAFF.

V gene TRBV28 combines with J gene TRBJ1-1; the D gene is possibly TRBD1 (5 bases). Germline CDR1 reads MDHEN; CDR2 reads SYDVKM. This CDR3 has 14 residues. V was shortened by 7 bases and J by 5 bases, with 17 bases between the two germline ends. The CDR3 nucleotides read TGTGCCAGCACCCCGCAGGGAGGAAGGACTGAAGCTTTCTTT. This codes for CASTPQGGRTEAFF.

The chain is built from TRBV5-1 and TRBJ1-1; tentative D call: TRBD1 (5 bases). The CDR3 has 16 amino acids. In germline, CDR1 is SGHRS, CDR2 YFSETQ. V was pared by 0 bases and J by 0 bases, with 12 bases between. CDR3 in DNA: TGCGCCAGCAGCTTGGGGAGTGGGGGGATGAACACTGAAGCTTTCTTT. Residues: CASSLGSGGMNTEAFF.

The table lists this clone with a few counts. CDR3 region: CASSSSGTTDTQYF. For the CDR3, the DNA is TGTGCCAGCAGCTCCAGCGGGACGACAGATACGCAGTATTTT. This rearrangement joins TRBV7-6 to TRBJ2-3; 7 nucleotides agree with TRBD2. Germline assignment: CDR1 SGHVS and CDR2 FNYEAQ. CDR3 length: 14 residues. Trimming removed 4 bases from V and 3 bases from J; junction bases left unmatched: 4. Combining the CDR3 with reference TRBV7-6 and TRBJ2-3 gives the whole variable domain GAGVSQSPRYKVTKRGQDVALRCDPISGHVSLYWYRQALGQGPEFLTYFNYEAQQDKSGLPNDRFSAERPEGSISTLTIQRTEQRDSAMYRCASSSSGTTDTQYFGPGTRLTVL.

V gene TRBV28 combines with J gene TRBJ2-3; 10 bases fit TRBD2. The CDR3 loop spans 16 amino acids. V lost 5 bases, J lost 9 bases, and 14 bases stayed unmatched. Per germline, CDR1 MDHEN and CDR2 SYDVKM. DNA for the CDR3: TGTGCCAGCAGTCTAGCTAGCGGGAGCACGGTTAAAACGCAGTATTTT. Translated, it gives CASSLASGSTVKTQYF.

The chain is built from TRBV19 and TRBJ2-3; 10 bases map to TRBD2. The CDR3 is 13 residues long. V was pared by 8 bases and J by 6 bases, with 5 bases of the junction left unmatched. Germline CDR1 reads LNHDA; CDR2 reads SQIVND (reference sequence). The CDR3, as DNA: TGTGCCAGTTCTAGCGGGAGCTTCGATACGCAGTATTTT. Translation gives CASSSGSFDTQYF.

A single count supports this clone. The rearrangement links TRBV10-1 to TRBJ1-1; D is possibly TRBD1 (6 bases). Germline CDR1 and CDR2: WNHNN and SYGVQD (reference sequence). V was shortened by 6 bases and J by 4 bases, with 12 bases between the two germline ends. This CDR3 contains 13 residues. The CDR3 sequence: CASSASRGTEAFF. CDR3 DNA: TGCGCCAGCAGCGCCTCCAGGGGCACTGAAGCTTTCTTT.

J is TRBJ2-7 and V is TRBV10-3, with TRBD1 identical over 7 bases. CDR3 size: 15 residues. After removal of 2 bases from V and 2 bases from J, the junction contained 6 bases not matched to a gene. The germline V gene has CDR1 ENHRY and CDR2 SYGVKD. The CDR3 DNA follows: TGTGCCATCAGTGAGCTGACAGGGTTCCCCTACGAGCAGTACTTC. Protein product: CAISELTGFPYEQYF.

This clone was picked up a small number of times. The gene calls are TRBV9 and TRBJ1-4; 10 nucleotides match TRBD1. Germline CDR1 reads SGDLS; CDR2 reads YYNGEE. The CDR3 is 17 residues long. J was trimmed by 10 bases and V by 0 bases; bases with no gene match: 12. CDR3 in DNA: TGTGCCAGCAGCGTAGGGGTAGACAGGGGGCCCTATGGAAAACTGTTTTTT. It encodes CASSVGVDRGPYGKLFF.

The CDR3 is CAISEGGSNQPQHF. CDR3 DNA: TGTGCCATCAGTGAGGGGGGGAGCAATCAGCCCCAGCATTTT. The rearrangement joins TRBV10-3 to TRBJ1-5; the D gene is possibly TRBD1 (5 bases). V was trimmed by 2 bases and J by 1 base, leaving 6 bases between them. Germline assignment: CDR1 ENHRY and CDR2 SYGVKD. The CDR3 sequence is 14 residues long.

V and J are TRBV7-3 and TRBJ2-2, with 7 positions matching TRBD1. CDR1 is SGHTA and CDR2 is FQGTGA in the germline V gene. The CDR3 contains 16 residues. J gave up 0 bases and V 5 bases, and 6 bases lay outside the gene matches. The CDR3 spells CASSTTGASNTGELFF. The CDR3 coding sequence is TGTGCCAGCAGCACTACAGGGGCCTCGAACACCGGGGAGCTGTTTTTT.

The chain recombines TRBV19 with TRBJ1-1, with D possibly matching TRBD1 (5 bases). Trimming removed 8 bases at V and 0 bases at J, with 13 bases between. The CDR3 contains 14 residues. Germline V gives CDR1 LNHDA, CDR2 SQIVND (reference sequence). DNA for the CDR3: TGTGCCAGTCGGTCCGACAGTCTGAACACTGAAGCTTTCTTT. Translating it yields CASRSDSLNTEAFF.

The chain is built from TRBV5-6 and TRBJ1-1; the match to TRBD1 covers 7 bases. Germline CDR1 SGHDT, CDR2 YYEEEE. The CDR3 has 16 amino acids. V lost 4 bases and J lost 1; bases outside the gene matches: 10. The CDR3 sequence: CASSLMGDRQNTEAFF. In nucleotides, the CDR3 is TGTGCCAGCAGCCTGATGGGGGACAGACAGAACACTGAAGCTTTCTTT.

The chain links TRBV28 to TRBJ2-7; 9 bases align to TRBD2. Germline assignment: CDR1 MDHEN and CDR2 SYDVKM. The CDR3 is 14 amino acids. The V gene end was trimmed by 2 bases and the J gene end by 3 bases; junction bases not matched to a gene: 2. CDR3 coding DNA: TGTGCCAGCAGTTTAGTTAGCGGGAGCTACGAGCAGTACTTC. Its protein is CASSLVSGSYEQYF.

The chain has TRBV11-2 and TRBJ1-2, with 7 bases matching TRBD1. After removal of 5 bases from V and 4 bases from J, the junction contained 7 bases not matched to a gene. CDR1 is SGHAT and CDR2 is FQNNGV in the germline V gene. The CDR3 runs to 14 residues. The CDR3 DNA reads TGTGCCAGCAGCCTGACAGGGACGATCTATGGCTACACCTTC. Translating it yields CASSLTGTIYGYTF.

Comments on this clone: This same CDR3 is encoded by further DNA sequences in the sample. The rearrangement uses TRBV2 and TRBJ1-1; TRBD1 might be the D (5 bases). Per germline, CDR1 SNHLY and CDR2 FYNNEI. CDR3 length equals 14 residues. With 6 bases removed from V and 5 bases from J, the gap between germline ends came to 16 bases. This chain's CDR3 is CASSIGGKGTEAFF. CDR3 nucleotides: TGTGCCAGCAGCATCGGGGGGAAAGGGACTGAAGCTTTCTTT.

The rearrangement joins TRBV28 to TRBJ1-1; D uncertain. With 1 base removed from V and 0 bases from J, the gap between germline ends came to 6 bases. CDR3 size: 14 residues. Germline assignment: CDR1 MDHEN and CDR2 SYDVKM. CDR3 in amino acids: CASSLSGMNTEAFF. CDR3 in DNA: TGTGCCAGCAGTTTATCAGGTATGAACACTGAAGCTTTCTTT.

This clone has just one count. This chain joins TRBV5-6 and TRBJ1-5, with D unresolved. CDR1 is SGHDT and CDR2 is YYEEEE in the germline V gene. This CDR3 contains 14 residues. Trimming pared 3 bases from V and 2 bases from J, leaving 9 bases between. The DNA for the CDR3 is TGTGCCAGCAGCTCCGGGTGGGGCAATCAGCCCCAGCATTTT. Translation: CASSSGWGNQPQHF.

This clone was detected a few times. V and J are TRBV5-1 and TRBJ1-6; 8 bases align to TRBD1. The CDR3 consists of 16 residues. The V gene's germline CDR1 is SGHRS and CDR2 YFSETQ. The V and J ends lost 0 bases and 8 bases, in that order; junction bases with no gene match: 7. The CDR3 is CASSLVGQGFDSPLHF. CDR3 nucleotide sequence: TGCGCCAGCAGCTTGGTCGGACAGGGATTCGATTCACCCCTCCACTTT.

Remarks on this clone: At the DNA level, this CDR3 is encoded by other sequences in the same sample as well. Here the CDR3 DNA reads TGTGCCAGCATATCGGGACAAAGCACAGATACGCAGTATTTT. Protein sequence: CASISGQSTDTQYF. This sequence joins TRBV28 and TRBJ2-3, with D perhaps TRBD1 (6 bases). The CDR3 contains 14 residues. Looked up from germline, CDR1 is MDHEN and CDR2 is SYDVKM. Between the trimmed V and J ends, which lost 7 bases and 0 bases, there was a span of 11 bases.

The chain uses TRBV18 and TRBJ2-7; D remains unclear. The length of the CDR3 is 13 residues. Germline CDR1 KGHSH, CDR2 LQKENI. The V end was cut by 6 bases, the J end by 1 base, with 10 bases between. DNA of the CDR3: TGTGCCAGCTCGCCCGGTGTTTCCTACGAGCAGTACTTC. Its translation is CASSPGVSYEQYF.

The chain employs TRBV16 and TRBJ1-5, with 9 bases lining up with TRBD1. J gave up 4 bases and V 4 bases, and 5 bases lay outside the gene matches. The CDR3 extends over 15 amino acids. Per the germline V gene, CDR1 is KGHSY and CDR2 is FQNENV. The CDR3 loop reads CASSRSGQGNQPQHF. The CDR3 bases are TGTGCCAGCAGCCGCTCCGGACAGGGGAATCAGCCCCAGCATTTT.

This chain connects TRBV6-6 to TRBJ1-2, with 9 bases that match TRBD1. CDR3 length: 14 residues. Per germline, CDR1 MNHNY and CDR2 SVGAGI (reference sequence). Trimming at V came to 8 bases and at J to 2 bases, leaving 6 bases not matched to a gene. The CDR3 spells CASRSGQGNYGYTF. CDR3 DNA: TGTGCCAGCCGATCAGGACAGGGGAACTATGGCTACACCTTC.

The V gene is TRBV5-1, the J gene TRBJ1-4, with 7 nucleotides matching TRBD1. This CDR3 region has 14 residues. The V gene's germline CDR1 is SGHRS and CDR2 YFSETQ. With V trimmed by 4 bases and J by 5 bases, 5 bases remained unmatched. The CDR3 is CASSVTGSNEKLFF. DNA of the CDR3: TGCGCCAGCAGCGTGACAGGGTCCAATGAAAAACTGTTTTTT.

The chain recombines TRBV5-1 with TRBJ1-1, with TRBD1 matching 9 bases. From germline, CDR1 is SGHRS and CDR2 YFSETQ. Trimming at V came to 4 bases and at J to 10 bases, leaving 8 bases not matched to a gene. The CDR3 runs 13 residues. In DNA, the CDR3 is TGCGCCAGCAGCGTGAACAGGGGGCTTGGAGCTTTCTTT. Its protein is CASSVNRGLGAFF.

The V and J genes are TRBV6-5 and TRBJ1-2; no clear D. Germline CDR1 MNHEY, CDR2 SVGAGI. This CDR3 has 14 amino acids. V was shortened by 2 bases and J by 3 bases, with 10 bases between the two germline ends. The chain's CDR3 is CASSYGGEDYGYTF. The CDR3 region has the DNA TGTGCCAGCAGTTACGGCGGTGAGGACTATGGCTACACCTTC.

This clone has just a few counts. In DNA, the CDR3 is TGCGCCAGCAGCCTAGACAGGGTAGAAGGCTACACCTTC. Its protein is CASSLDRVEGYTF. This chain joins TRBV5-1 and TRBJ1-2; 7 bases match TRBD1. This CDR3 region has 13 residues. Germline trimming cut 4 bases from V and 8 bases from J; bases unmatched to any gene: 8. The V gene's germline CDR1 is SGHRS and CDR2 YFSETQ.

Only one count was recorded for this clone. V and J are TRBV30 and TRBJ2-3; possible D gene TRBD2, 6 bases. Germline loops: CDR1 GTSNPN, CDR2 SVGIG (reference sequence). The V and J ends lost 7 bases and 0 bases respectively, with 11 bases between them. CDR3 size: 13 residues. CDR3 nucleotides: TGTGCCTCCGCTAGCGCAAGCACAGATACGCAGTATTTT. This encodes CASASASTDTQYF.